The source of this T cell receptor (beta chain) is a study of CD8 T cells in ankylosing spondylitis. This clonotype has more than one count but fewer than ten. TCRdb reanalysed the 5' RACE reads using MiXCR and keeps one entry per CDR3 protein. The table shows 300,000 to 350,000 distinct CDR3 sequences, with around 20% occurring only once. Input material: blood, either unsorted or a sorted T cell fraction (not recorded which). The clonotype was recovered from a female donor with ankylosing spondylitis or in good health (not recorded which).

This CDR3 is CSADLHRDYLYEQYF. The CDR3 region has the DNA TGCAGTGCCGATCTGCATCGCGATTATTTGTACGAGCAGTACTTC. J is TRBJ2-7 and V is TRBV20-1; D is unresolved. V lost 6 bases, J lost 4 bases, and 22 bases lay in between. The length of the CDR3 is 15 residues. From germline, CDR1 is DFQATT and CDR2 SNEGSKA (reference sequence).